This record covers a single T cell receptor (beta chain). The specificity of this receptor is unknown. No base-level quality is on record; no much larger clone is a single base apart. This sample is part of a study of vaccination effects on CD4 cells after COVID-19 (dated by TCRdb to between 2021 and 2022). Regarding the complete study: Across the study, the median time from the second dose to post-vaccine sampling was 72 days (range 14 to 241). SARS-CoV-2 spike-specific CD4+ TCR repertoires were compared before and after mRNA vaccination in COVID-19 convalescent patients and in infection-naive vaccine recipients. Altogether, 10 COVID-19 convalescent patients and 4 SARS-CoV-2-naive healthy vaccine recipients made up the full study. The Oncomine TCR Beta short-read assay on an Illumina iSeq 100 was used to sequence cultures from other donors in the study. Broad study findings and their caveats: In healthy vaccine recipients, vaccine-induced clones were almost all SARS-CoV-2 mono-reactive, with only 1 of 255 being cross-reactive with common cold coronaviruses. Limitations of the study were the small number of convalescent patients and the absence of early post-infection timepoints. At late post-vaccination timepoints, both infection-induced and vaccine-induced clones showed marked clonal contraction, consistent with waning T cell responses.

To identify antigen-specific CD4+ T cell clonotypes by their expansion, the ViraFEST assay first stimulated PBMC with viral peptide pools and then applied TCR sequencing. After more than 9 days of culture, CD4+ T cells were isolated with the EasySep CD4+ T cell isolation kit. Each participant received two doses of an mRNA SARS-CoV-2 vaccine, either BNT162b2 or mRNA-1273. Negative nucleocapsid antibody results before and after vaccination confirmed that the healthy vaccine recipients had no prior SARS-CoV-2 infection. Some 1.9 million PBMC per well were cultured with 10 ug/ml peptides in IMDM containing about 5% human AB serum, approximately 10 IU/ml IL-2 and gentamicin. Half of the culture medium was replaced with fresh IL-2-containing medium on days 3 and 7. Each peptide stimulation condition was cultured in triplicate wells unless otherwise noted. PBMC were separated from whole blood using Ficoll-Paque Plus gradient centrifugation and were then either cryopreserved at -140C or used fresh. Overlapping peptide pools spanned the spike proteins of SARS-CoV-2 and the common cold coronaviruses HCoV-NL63, HCoV-OC43 and HCoV-229E. The QIAamp micro DNA kit was used to extract genomic DNA from the cultured CD4+ T cells.

V and J are trimmed by 6 bases and 0 bases, and the gene matches miss 7 bases of the junction. The CDR3 contains 15 residues, cysteine and phenylalanine counted. Here the CDR3 DNA is all that survives: 45 bases in frame from base 1. From the germline V gene (reference sequence), CDR1 is SEHNR and CDR2 is FQNEAQ. The library was produced with the immunoSEQ multiplex PCR assay. DNA from the CD4+ T cells that had been cultured and isolated underwent TCR beta CDR3 sequencing. In the original analysis: The analysis removed non-productive TCR sequences, trimmed reads to the CDR3 region, and retained only CDR3s that were 7 or more amino acids long. Antigen-specific clonotypes were identified using the MANAFEST web app by comparison of expansion in peptide wells against reference cultures. Positive clones required FDR<0.05 expansion versus reference and all other wells, odds ratio above 5, and frequency above 0.1% in two replicate wells. Cross-reactive clonotypes were defined as significantly expanded in SARS-CoV-2 spike wells and in at least one common cold coronavirus spike condition. CDR3 similarity was assessed by Levenshtein distance with the stringdist R package, and unrooted trees were built with ape in R 3.6.1. In its TCRdb copy, this immuneACCESS table keeps in-frame sequences only and misses some clones. Where compared with another copy, unresolved V genes explain less than half of these, and the others have no known cause. V and J calls and clone size are given by that table; D and trimming were obtained from the DNA. Within this sample are about 24,000 clones, with 69% of them counted one time only. In total, the top ten clones hold roughly 8.7% of the sample.

This receptor chain uses TRBV7-9 and TRBJ1-1; 7 central nucleotides agree with TRBD1. Material: CD4+ T cells from PBMCs cultured with SARS-CoV-2 spike peptides, obtained after COVID-19 vaccination. The cell subset or site label of this sample denotes: SARS-CoV-2 spike overlapping peptide pool stimulation. This receptor was identified in a human donor who received a COVID-19 vaccine. The DNA sequence follows: TGTGCCAGCAGACTCCGACAGGGCATGAACACTGAAGCTTTCTTT. The translation is CASRLRQGMNTEAFF.